This T cell receptor beta chain was recovered during a study of blood T cell repertoires in COVID-19. On the study more broadly: Nucleic acid was either cDNA or gDNA, and it came from T cells, B-cell-depleted T cells, or PBMCs.

As processed by the authors: Estimates of nucleated cell counts were drawn from the amplification of reference gene primers. The data were produced by immunoSEQ multiplex PCR, yet TCRdb's version contains in-frame clones alone and is incomplete. D and trimming come from the DNA, and the V and J calls and clone size come from that table. In the table there are more than 75,000 clones, 89% of which are singletons. In its sample, this clone was seen a few times. V gave up 5 bases and J gave up 6 bases; unmatched junction bases: 3. The germline V gene encodes CDR1 SGHVS and CDR2 FNYEAQ. The CDR3 is made up of 13 amino acids.

The genes are TRBV7-6 and TRBJ2-2; 7 nucleotides align to TRBD1. The specimen was peripheral blood. This sequence was found in a man aged 50 to 59 with acute or convalescent COVID-19. CDR3 nucleotides: TGTGCCAGCAGCAAGACAGGGTCCGGGGAGCTGTTTTTT. Translation gives CASSKTGSGELFF.